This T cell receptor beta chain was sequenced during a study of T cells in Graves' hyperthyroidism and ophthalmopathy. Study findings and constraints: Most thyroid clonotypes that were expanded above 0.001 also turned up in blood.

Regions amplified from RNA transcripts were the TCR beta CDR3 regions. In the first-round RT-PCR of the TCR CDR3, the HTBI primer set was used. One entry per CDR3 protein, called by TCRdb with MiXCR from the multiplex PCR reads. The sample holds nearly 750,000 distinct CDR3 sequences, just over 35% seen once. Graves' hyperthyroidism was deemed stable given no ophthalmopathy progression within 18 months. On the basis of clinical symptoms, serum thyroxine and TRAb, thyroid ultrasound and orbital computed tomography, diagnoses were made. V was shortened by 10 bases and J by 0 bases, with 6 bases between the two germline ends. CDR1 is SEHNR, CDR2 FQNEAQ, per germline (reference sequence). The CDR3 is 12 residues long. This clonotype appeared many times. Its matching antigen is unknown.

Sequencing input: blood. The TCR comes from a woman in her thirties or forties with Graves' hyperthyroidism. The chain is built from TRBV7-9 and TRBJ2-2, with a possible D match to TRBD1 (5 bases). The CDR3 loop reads CATRANTGELFF. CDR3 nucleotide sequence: TGTGCCACCAGGGCGAACACCGGGGAGCTGTTTTTT.